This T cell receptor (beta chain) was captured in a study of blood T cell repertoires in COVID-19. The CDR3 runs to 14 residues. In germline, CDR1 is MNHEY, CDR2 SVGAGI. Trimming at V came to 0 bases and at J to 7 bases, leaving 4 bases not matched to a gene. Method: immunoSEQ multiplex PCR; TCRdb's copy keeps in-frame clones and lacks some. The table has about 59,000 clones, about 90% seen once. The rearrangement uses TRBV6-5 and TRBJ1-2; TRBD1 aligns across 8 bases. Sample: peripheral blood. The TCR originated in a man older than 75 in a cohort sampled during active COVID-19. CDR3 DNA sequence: TGTGCCAGCAGTTACTCGACAGGGGAAAGTGGCTACACCTTC. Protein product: CASSYSTGESGYTF.